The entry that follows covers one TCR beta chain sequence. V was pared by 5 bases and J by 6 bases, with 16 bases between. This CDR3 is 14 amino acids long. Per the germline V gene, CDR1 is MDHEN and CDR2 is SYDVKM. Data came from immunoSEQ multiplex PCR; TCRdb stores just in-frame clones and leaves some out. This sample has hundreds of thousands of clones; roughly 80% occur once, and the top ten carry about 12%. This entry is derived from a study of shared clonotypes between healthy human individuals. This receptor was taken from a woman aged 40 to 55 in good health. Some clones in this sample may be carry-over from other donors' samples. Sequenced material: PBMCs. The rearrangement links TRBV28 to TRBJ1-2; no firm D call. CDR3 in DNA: TGTGCCAGCAGTGGAGATGGTGGGGTTGATGGCTACACCTTC. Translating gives CASSGDGGVDGYTF.